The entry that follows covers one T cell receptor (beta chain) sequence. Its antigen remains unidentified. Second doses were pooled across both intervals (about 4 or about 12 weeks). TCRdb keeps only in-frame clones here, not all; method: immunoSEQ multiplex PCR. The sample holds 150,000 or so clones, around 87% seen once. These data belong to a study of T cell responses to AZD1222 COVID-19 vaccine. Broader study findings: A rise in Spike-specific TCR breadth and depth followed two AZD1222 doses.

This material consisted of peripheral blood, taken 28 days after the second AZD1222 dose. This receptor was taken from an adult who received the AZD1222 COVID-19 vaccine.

CDR3 sequence (DNA): TGTGCCAGCAGCCTACTGGGACTAGCGGGATCTAGCACAGATACGCAGTATTTT. Translated, it gives CASSLLGLAGSSTDTQYF. The rearrangement uses TRBV3-1 (or the pseudogene TRBV3-2) and TRBJ2-3; TRBD2 matches at 13 bases. The germline CDR1 and CDR2 sequences are LGHDT and YNNKEL (reference sequence). The junction had 7 bases not matched to a gene; V was cut back by 4 bases and J by 0 bases. The CDR3 is made up of 18 amino acids.